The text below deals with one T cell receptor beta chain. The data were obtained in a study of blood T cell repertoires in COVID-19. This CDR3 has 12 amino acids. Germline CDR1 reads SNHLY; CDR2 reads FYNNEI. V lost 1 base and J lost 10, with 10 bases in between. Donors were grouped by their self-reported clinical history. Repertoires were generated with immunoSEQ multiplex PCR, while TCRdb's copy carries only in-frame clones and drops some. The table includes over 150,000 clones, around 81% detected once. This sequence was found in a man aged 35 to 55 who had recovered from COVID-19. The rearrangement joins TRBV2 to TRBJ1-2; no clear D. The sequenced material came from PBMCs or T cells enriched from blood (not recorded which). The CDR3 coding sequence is TGTGCCAGCAGTGAAGGGCCTTCTTCCTACACCTTC. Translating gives CASSEGPSSYTF.